The clone carrying this TCR beta chain is medium-sized. Its antigen remains unidentified. This sample was included in a study of liver allograft versus peripheral blood T cells. Study as a whole: Peripheral blood of the recipients supplied T cell receptor repertoires that were compared with those in transplanted livers.

The CDR3 extends over 15 amino acids. The germline gives CDR1 MNHEY, CDR2 SVGAGI. Trimming removed 2 bases from V and 7 bases from J; junction bases left unmatched: 5. TCRdb re-derived calls from the reads in MiXCR, one entry per CDR3 protein. The sample consists of over 7,000 distinct CDR3 sequences, approximately 17% of them appearing once. The study's findings and limits: Liver allograft and peripheral blood T cell receptor repertoires reportedly differed.

V usage is TRBV6-5 and J usage is TRBJ2-1, with 10 bases identical to TRBD1. The TCR was taken from a human patient who had a liver transplant. Some T cells here may be from the graft donor. The CDR3 reads CASSYTRTGGNEQFF. CDR3 nucleotide sequence: TGTGCCAGCAGTTACACCCGGACAGGGGGGAATGAGCAGTTCTTC.